This T cell receptor beta chain was identified in a study of a mutant IDH1 vaccine in newly diagnosed glioma. On the study more broadly: Patients began vaccination 4-6 weeks after radiotherapy alone, or with temozolomide cycles. Antecedent treatment encompassed radiotherapy, temozolomide, or their combination; the majority received both. V12 took place at week 35, and V13 at week 47. Study results and caveats: Whatever changes occurred in top peripheral T cell clonotypes seemed unrelated to pseudoprogression.

CDR3 length: 12 amino acids. In germline, CDR1 is GTSNPN, CDR2 SVGIG (reference sequence). Trimming took 4 bases from V and 6 from J; bases not matched to a gene: 6. Turning to this clone: Its matching antigen is unknown.

Time point defined: week 35, safety follow-up. Doses consisted of 300 ug of mutant IDH1 20-mer peptide each, paired with topical imiquimod. Assay: immunoSEQ multiplex PCR; the TCRdb copy retains only in-frame clones and omits some. Of about 65,000 clones detected, roughly 76% appear once; the ten largest clones hold approximately 5%. This chain connects TRBV30 to TRBJ2-7; 7 positions agree with TRBD1. This material consisted of PBMCs, taken from a glioma patient whose treatment included an IDH1 peptide vaccine. This clonotype was obtained from a man aged 35 to 55 with glioma. The CDR3 sequence: CAWKTGSVEQYF. The CDR3 nucleotides read TGTGCCTGGAAGACAGGGTCCGTCGAGCAGTACTTC.